The text below deals with one T cell receptor (beta chain). The target antigen is unknown. This CDR3 has 14 residues. Germline V gene lookup returns CDR1 SGHAT and CDR2 FQDESV (reference sequence). Trimming removed 0 bases from V and 6 bases from J, with 11 bases in between. These data originate in a study of early stage breast cancer tumors. Overall study context: Most invasive tumors, about 70% of the 16, were ER+/PR+/HER2-. Invasive lobular carcinomas made up about 35% of the 12 ER+/PR+/HER2- tumors. Study conclusions and caveats: Bulk DNA sequencing of unsorted cells missed chain pairing and markers.

Some clones are missing from TCRdb's copy, which holds only in-frame ones; the method was immunoSEQ multiplex PCR. In the table there are under 20,000 clones, 83% of which are singletons. The rearrangement uses TRBV11-1 and TRBJ1-2, with D maybe TRBD1 (5 bases). The clonotype originates from a person aged 70 to 85 with breast cancer. The sequencing sample was made of blood. DNA of the CDR3: TGTGCCAGCAGCTTAGCGGGCGGGGCGCATGGCTACACCTTC. Translating gives CASSLAGGAHGYTF.